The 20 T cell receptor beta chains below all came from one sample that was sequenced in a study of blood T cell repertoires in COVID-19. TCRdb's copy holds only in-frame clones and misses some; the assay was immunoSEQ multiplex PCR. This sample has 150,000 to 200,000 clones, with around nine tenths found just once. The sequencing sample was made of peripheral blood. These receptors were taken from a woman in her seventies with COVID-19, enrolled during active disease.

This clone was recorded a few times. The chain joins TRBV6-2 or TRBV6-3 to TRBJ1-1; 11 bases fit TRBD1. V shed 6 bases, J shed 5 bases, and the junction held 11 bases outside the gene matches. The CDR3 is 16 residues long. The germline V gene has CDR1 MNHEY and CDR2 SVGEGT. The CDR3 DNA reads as TGTGCCAGCAGCCCTAAGGACAGGGGGCGGTTGACTGAAGCTTTCTTT. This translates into CASSPKDRGRLTEAFF.

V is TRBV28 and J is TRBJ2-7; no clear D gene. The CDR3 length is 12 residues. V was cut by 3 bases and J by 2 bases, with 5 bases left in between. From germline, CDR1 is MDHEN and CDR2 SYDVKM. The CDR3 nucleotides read TGTGCCAGCAGTTTTGTTACCTACGAGCAGTACTTC. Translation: CASSFVTYEQYF.

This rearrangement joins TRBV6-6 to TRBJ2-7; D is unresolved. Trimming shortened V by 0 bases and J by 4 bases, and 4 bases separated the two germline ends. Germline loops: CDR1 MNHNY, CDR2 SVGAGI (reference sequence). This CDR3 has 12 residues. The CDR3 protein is CASSYSLYEQYF. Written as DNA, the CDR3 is TGTGCCAGCAGTTACTCGCTATACGAGCAGTACTTC.

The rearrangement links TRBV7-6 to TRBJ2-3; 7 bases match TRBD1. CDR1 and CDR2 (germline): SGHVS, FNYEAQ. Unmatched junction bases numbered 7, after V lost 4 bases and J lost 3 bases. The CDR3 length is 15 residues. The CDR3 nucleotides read TGTGCCAGCAGCTCCGCGGCCAGGGGGACAGATACGCAGTATTTT. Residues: CASSSAARGTDTQYF. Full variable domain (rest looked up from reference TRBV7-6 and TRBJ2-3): GAGVSQSPRYKVTKRGQDVALRCDPISGHVSLYWYRQALGQGPEFLTYFNYEAQQDKSGLPNDRFSAERPEGSISTLTIQRTEQRDSAMYRCASSSAARGTDTQYFGPGTRLTVL.

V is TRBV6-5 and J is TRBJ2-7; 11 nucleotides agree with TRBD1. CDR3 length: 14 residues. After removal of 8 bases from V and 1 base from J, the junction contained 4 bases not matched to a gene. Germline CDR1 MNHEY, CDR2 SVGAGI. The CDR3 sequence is CASARDRGSYEQYF. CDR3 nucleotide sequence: TGTGCCAGCGCCCGGGACAGGGGGTCCTACGAGCAGTACTTC.

CDR3 in amino acids: CASSRIKTSGDHYEQYF. The CDR3 region has the DNA TGTGCCAGCAGCCGTATCAAGACTAGCGGGGATCACTACGAGCAGTACTTC. The V gene is TRBV6-2 or TRBV6-3, the J gene TRBJ2-7, with 11 bases aligning to TRBD2. The V gene's germline CDR1 is MNHEY and CDR2 SVGEGT. The CDR3 length is 17 residues. The J segment lost 3 bases and the V segment lost 6 bases, leaving 13 bases of the junction unmatched.

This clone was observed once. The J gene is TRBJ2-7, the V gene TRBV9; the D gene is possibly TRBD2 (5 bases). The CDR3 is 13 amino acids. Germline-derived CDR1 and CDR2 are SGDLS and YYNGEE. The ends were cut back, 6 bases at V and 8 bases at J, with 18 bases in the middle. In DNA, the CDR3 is TGTGCCAGCACCCCCGGCGGAGGCCAGAAGCAGTACTTC. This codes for CASTPGGGQKQYF.

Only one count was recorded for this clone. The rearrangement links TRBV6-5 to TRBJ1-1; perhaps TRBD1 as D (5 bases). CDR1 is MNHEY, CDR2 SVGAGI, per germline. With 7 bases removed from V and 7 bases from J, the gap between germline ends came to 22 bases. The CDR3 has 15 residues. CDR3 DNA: TGTGCCAGCACCCCACTCGGGGGGAAGAAGGATGAAGCTTTCTTT. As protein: CASTPLGGKKDEAFF.

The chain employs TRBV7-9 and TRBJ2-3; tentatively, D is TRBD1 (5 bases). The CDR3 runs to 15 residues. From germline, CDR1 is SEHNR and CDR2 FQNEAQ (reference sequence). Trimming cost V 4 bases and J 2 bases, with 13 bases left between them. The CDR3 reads CASSSYGQDTDTQYF. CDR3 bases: TGTGCCAGCAGCTCCTACGGACAAGACACAGATACGCAGTATTTT.

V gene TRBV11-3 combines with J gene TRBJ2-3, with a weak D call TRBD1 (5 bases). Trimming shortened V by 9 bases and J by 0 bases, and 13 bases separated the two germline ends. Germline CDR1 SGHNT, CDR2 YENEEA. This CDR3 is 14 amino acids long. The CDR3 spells CASTTGSSTDTQYF. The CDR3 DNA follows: TGTGCCAGTACTACAGGATCTAGCACAGATACGCAGTATTTT.

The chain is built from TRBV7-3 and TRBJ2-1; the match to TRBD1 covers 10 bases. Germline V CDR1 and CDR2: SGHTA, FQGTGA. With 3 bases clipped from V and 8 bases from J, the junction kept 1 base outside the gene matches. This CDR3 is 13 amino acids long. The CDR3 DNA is TGTGCCAGCAGCTTGGACAGGGGGGATGAGCAGTTCTTC. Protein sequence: CASSLDRGDEQFF.

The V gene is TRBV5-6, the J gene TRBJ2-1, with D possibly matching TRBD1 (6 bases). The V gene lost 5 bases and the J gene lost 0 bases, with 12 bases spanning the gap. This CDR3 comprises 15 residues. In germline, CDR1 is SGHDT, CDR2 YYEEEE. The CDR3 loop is CASRYDRLSYNEQFF. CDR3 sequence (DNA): TGTGCCAGCAGATACGACAGGCTCTCCTACAATGAGCAGTTCTTC.

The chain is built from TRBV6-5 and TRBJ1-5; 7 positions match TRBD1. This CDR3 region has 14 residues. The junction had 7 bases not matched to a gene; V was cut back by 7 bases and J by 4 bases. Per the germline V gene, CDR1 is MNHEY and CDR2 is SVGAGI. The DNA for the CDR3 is TGTGCCAGCATAGGGACAGCGGTTAATCAGCCCCAGCATTTT. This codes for CASIGTAVNQPQHF.

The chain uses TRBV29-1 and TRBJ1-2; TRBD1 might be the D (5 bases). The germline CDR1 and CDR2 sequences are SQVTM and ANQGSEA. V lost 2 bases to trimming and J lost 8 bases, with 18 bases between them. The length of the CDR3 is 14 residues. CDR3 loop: CSVERGKQLGGYTF. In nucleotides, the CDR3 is TGCAGCGTTGAACGGGGGAAACAGCTGGGGGGCTACACCTTC. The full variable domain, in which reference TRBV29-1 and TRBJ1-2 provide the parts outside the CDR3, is SAVISQKPSRDICQRGTSLTIQCQVDSQVTMMFWYRQQPGQSLTLIATANQGSEATYESGFVIDKFPISRPNLTFSTLTVSNMSPEDSSIYLCSVERGKQLGGYTFGSGTRLTVV.

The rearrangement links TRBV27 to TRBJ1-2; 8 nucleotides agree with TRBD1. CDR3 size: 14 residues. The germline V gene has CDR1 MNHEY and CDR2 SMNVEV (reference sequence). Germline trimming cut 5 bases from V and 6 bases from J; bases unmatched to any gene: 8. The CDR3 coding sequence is TGTGCCAGCAGTGTTGACAGGGGAGTCCATGGCTACACCTTC. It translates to CASSVDRGVHGYTF.

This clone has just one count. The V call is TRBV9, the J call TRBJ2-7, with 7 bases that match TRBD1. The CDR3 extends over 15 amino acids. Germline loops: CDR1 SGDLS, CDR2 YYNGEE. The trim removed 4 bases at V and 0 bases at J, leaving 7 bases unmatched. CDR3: CASSSRDRSSYEQYF. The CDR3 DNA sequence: TGTGCCAGCAGCTCCCGGGACAGAAGCTCCTACGAGCAGTACTTC.

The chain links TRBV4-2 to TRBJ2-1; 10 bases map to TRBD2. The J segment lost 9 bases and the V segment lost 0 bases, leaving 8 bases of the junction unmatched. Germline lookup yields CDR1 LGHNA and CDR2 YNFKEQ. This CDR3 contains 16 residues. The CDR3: CASSQETSGALGEQFF. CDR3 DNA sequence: TGTGCCAGCAGCCAAGAAACTAGCGGGGCTCTGGGTGAGCAGTTCTTC.

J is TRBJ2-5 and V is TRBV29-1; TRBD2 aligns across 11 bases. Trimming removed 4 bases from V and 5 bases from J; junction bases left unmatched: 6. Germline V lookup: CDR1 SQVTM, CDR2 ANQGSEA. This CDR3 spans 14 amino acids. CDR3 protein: CSVVSSGGFETQYF. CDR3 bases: TGCAGCGTTGTCTCTAGCGGGGGGTTTGAGACCCAGTACTTC.

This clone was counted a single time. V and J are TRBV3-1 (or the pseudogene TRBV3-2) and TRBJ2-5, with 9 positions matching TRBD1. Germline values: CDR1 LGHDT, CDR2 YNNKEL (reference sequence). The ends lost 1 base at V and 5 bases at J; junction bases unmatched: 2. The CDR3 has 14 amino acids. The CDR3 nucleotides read TGTGCCAGCAGCCAAGGCACAGGGGGCGAGACCCAGTACTTC. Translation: CASSQGTGGETQYF.

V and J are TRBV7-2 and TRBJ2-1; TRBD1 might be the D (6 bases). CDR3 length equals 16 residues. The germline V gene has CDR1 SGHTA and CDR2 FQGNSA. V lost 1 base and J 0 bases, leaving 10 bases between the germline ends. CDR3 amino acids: CASSLERDTSYNEQFF. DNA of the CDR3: TGTGCCAGCAGCTTAGAACGGGACACCTCCTACAATGAGCAGTTCTTC.